Below, one T cell receptor beta chain is given with its context. The data are from a study of cytomegalovirus exposure and HLA in healthy donors. With 0 bases removed from V and 6 bases from J, the gap between germline ends came to 12 bases. CDR1 is GTSNPN and CDR2 is SVGIG in the germline V gene (reference sequence). CDR3 length: 15 residues. PCR employed 60 Vbeta and 13 Jbeta primers. Produced via immunoSEQ multiplex PCR; TCRdb's table is partial and in-frame only. The table shows around 200,000 clones, with roughly 79% occurring only once. The chain carries TRBV30 and TRBJ1-6; D perhaps matches TRBD1 (6 bases). The origin of this receptor is a man aged 30-40 years in good health and CMV-seronegative. The specimen was PBMCs. The CDR3 region has the DNA TGTGCCTGGAGTGTAGGGGGGGCGGGTAATTCACCCCTCCACTTT. Translated, it gives CAWSVGGAGNSPLHF.